These 17 T cell receptor beta chains were sequenced from one sample in a study of cytomegalovirus exposure and HLA in healthy donors. Some clones are missing from TCRdb's copy, which holds only in-frame ones; the method was immunoSEQ multiplex PCR. The table includes roughly 200,000 clones, 65% to 85% detected once. The sample taken for sequencing was PBMCs. The receptor source for this set is a woman aged 18-29 years in good health and CMV-seropositive.

The sample holds one count of this clone. The V call is TRBV2, the J call TRBJ2-5; a weak D match, TRBD1 (5 bases). The last part of the DNA fits TRBJ2-7 better; the J call may be wrong. The CDR3 sequence is 12 residues long. Germline values: CDR1 SNHLY, CDR2 FYNNEI. The CDR3 protein is CASSTDTYEQYF. DNA for the CDR3: TGTGCCAGCAGTACGGACACTTACGAGCAGTACTTC.

This chain uses TRBV19 with TRBJ1-2; TRBD1 aligns across 9 bases. Germline CDR1 and CDR2: LNHDA and SQIVND (reference sequence). The CDR3 has 13 residues. V lost 9 bases to trimming and J lost 6 bases; unmatched junction nucleotides: 8. The CDR3 reads CASNRDRADGYTF. The CDR3 DNA sequence: TGTGCCAGCAACCGGGACAGGGCAGATGGCTACACCTTC.

Remarks on this clone: Just one base apart from a much larger clone, this may be a read error. This chain links TRBV7-9 with TRBJ1-5, with a weak D call TRBD1 (6 bases). CDR3 length: 13 amino acids. Trimming left V 7 bases short and J 0 bases short, with 7 bases between. The germline CDR1 and CDR2 sequences are SEHNR and FQNEAQ (reference sequence). In DNA, the CDR3 is TGTGCCAGCACAGGGGCTAGCAATCAGCCCCAGCATTTT. This codes for CASTGASNQPQHF. The entire variable domain, with the rest obtained from reference TRBV7-9 and TRBJ1-5, is as follows: DTGVSQNPRHKITKRGQNVTFRCDPISEHNRLYWYRQTLGQGPEFLTYFQNEAQLEKSRLLSDRFSAERPKGSFSTLEIQRTEQGDSAMYLCASTGASNQPQHFGDGTRLSIL.

The V gene is TRBV15, the J gene TRBJ2-1, with TRBD2 matching 10 bases. Germline trimming cut 1 base from V and 7 bases from J; bases unmatched to any gene: 4. The CDR3 has 15 amino acids. Germline lookup yields CDR1 LNHNV and CDR2 YYDKDF (reference sequence). The CDR3 sequence: CATSRVSGGVNEQFF. Written as DNA, the CDR3 is TGTGCCACCAGCAGAGTAAGCGGGGGGGTGAATGAGCAGTTCTTC.

V is TRBV7-2 and J is TRBJ2-5; 13 bases line up with TRBD2. From germline, CDR1 is SGHTA and CDR2 FQGNSA. This CDR3 is built from 16 residues. Losses at the gene ends were 3 bases for V and 7 bases for J; bases not matched to a gene: 8. CDR3 nucleotides: TGTGCCAGCAGCTTTACTAGCGGGGGGGCCTCGGGGACCCAGTACTTC. Amino acids: CASSFTSGGASGTQYF.

This chain joins TRBV5-1 and TRBJ2-2; D is perhaps TRBD1 (6 bases). V lost 1 base to trimming and J lost 7 bases, with 17 bases between them. CDR3 length equals 16 residues. The germline V gene has CDR1 SGHRS and CDR2 YFSETQ. The CDR3 here is CASSLSLWGTHGELFF. DNA for the CDR3: TGCGCCAGCAGCTTGTCTCTCTGGGGGACACACGGGGAGCTGTTTTTT.

The chain links TRBV6-6 to TRBJ2-1; TRBD1 is a possible D gene (5 bases). This CDR3 is built from 13 residues. Germline values: CDR1 MNHNY, CDR2 SVGAGI (reference sequence). V was cut by 5 bases and J by 3 bases, with 8 bases left in between. This chain's CDR3 is CASSATVYNEQFF. CDR3 nucleotides: TGTGCCAGCAGTGCGACAGTCTACAATGAGCAGTTCTTC.

This chain uses TRBV2 with TRBJ1-5; D gene unclear. V shed 8 bases and J shed 4 bases, with 15 bases lying between them. This CDR3 contains 14 residues. CDR1 and CDR2 from the germline V gene are SNHLY and FYNNEI. The CDR3 loop is CASVGAGKNQPQHF. In nucleotides, the CDR3 is TGTGCCAGCGTCGGCGCCGGGAAAAATCAGCCCCAGCATTTT.

In DNA, the CDR3 is TGTGCCAGCAGCTTAGATTCAGGGCTCACTTTCTTT. Encoded protein: CASSLDSGLTFF. This chain joins TRBV11-2 and TRBJ1-1; D might be TRBD1 (5 bases). This CDR3 region has 12 residues. Germline V gene lookup returns CDR1 SGHAT and CDR2 FQNNGV. Trimming shortened V by 0 bases and J by 12 bases, and 11 bases separated the two germline ends.

The rearrangement uses TRBV29-1 and TRBJ1-4; possible D gene TRBD1, 6 bases. This CDR3 contains 16 residues. V was cut by 0 bases and J by 0 bases, with 11 bases left in between. Germline V gives CDR1 SQVTM, CDR2 ANQGSEA. CDR3 nucleotide sequence: TGCAGCGTTGAAGACCTTAGGGGGACAACTAATGAAAAACTGTTTTTT. This gives the protein CSVEDLRGTTNEKLFF. The full variable domain, its missing parts supplied by reference TRBV29-1 and TRBJ1-4, is SAVISQKPSRDICQRGTSLTIQCQVDSQVTMMFWYRQQPGQSLTLIATANQGSEATYESGFVIDKFPISRPNLTFSTLTVSNMSPEDSSIYLCSVEDLRGTTNEKLFFGSGTQLSVL.

The V call is TRBV7-8, the J call TRBJ1-2, with TRBD1 identical over 7 bases. The junction had 16 bases not matched to a gene; V was cut back by 5 bases and J by 7 bases. The CDR3 runs 16 residues. Per germline, CDR1 SGHVS and CDR2 FQNEAQ. Here the CDR3 DNA reads TGTGCCAGCAGCCACGACCCCAGACAGGGTTACGCTGGCTACACCTTC. This codes for CASSHDPRQGYAGYTF. Drawing the rest from reference TRBV7-8 and TRBJ1-2, the complete variable domain is GAGVSQSPRYKVAKRGQDVALRCDPISGHVSLFWYQQALGQGPEFLTYFQNEAQLDKSGLPSDRFFAERPEGSVSTLKIQRTQQEDSAVYLCASSHDPRQGYAGYTFGSGTRLTVV.

The chain has TRBV4-1 and TRBJ2-2; D is undetermined. The CDR3 sequence is 14 residues long. Germline-derived CDR1 and CDR2 are MGHRA and YSYEKL. Trimming stripped 0 bases from V and 1 base from J, with 3 bases between. DNA for the CDR3: TGCGCCAGCAGCCAAGACCAGAACACCGGGGAGCTGTTTTTT. Its translation is CASSQDQNTGELFF.

The rearrangement joins TRBV2 to TRBJ2-1; maybe TRBD2 (6 bases). Germline CDR1 and CDR2: SNHLY and FYNNEI. The CDR3 length is 13 residues. V shed 4 bases and J shed 4 bases, with 8 bases lying between them. DNA for the CDR3: TGTGCCAGCAGTGTGGGGGGATACAATGAGCAGTTCTTC. Residues: CASSVGGYNEQFF.

This rearrangement joins TRBV15 to TRBJ1-6; 10 bases are shared with TRBD1. The CDR3 extends over 17 amino acids. CDR1 and CDR2 from the germline V gene are LNHNV and YYDKDF (reference sequence). With 3 bases clipped from V and 4 bases from J, the junction kept 6 bases outside the gene matches. CDR3: CATSSRDRGTYNSPLHF. CDR3 bases: TGTGCCACCAGCAGCCGGGACAGGGGTACTTATAATTCACCCCTCCACTTT.

The rearrangement uses TRBV11-3 and TRBJ1-1, with D tentatively TRBD1 (6 bases). Germline CDR1 SGHNT, CDR2 YENEEA. This CDR3 has 14 amino acids. Trimming removed 5 bases at V and 4 bases at J, with 14 bases between. The CDR3 loop is CASSPHRESTEAFF. CDR3 coding DNA: TGTGCCAGCAGCCCCCACAGGGAGAGCACTGAAGCTTTCTTT.

The V gene is TRBV5-1, the J gene TRBJ1-5; TRBD1 is a possible D gene (5 bases). The germline gives CDR1 SGHRS, CDR2 YFSETQ. Trimming removed 0 bases from V and 4 bases from J, with 14 bases in between. The CDR3 runs to 16 residues. Here the CDR3 DNA reads TGCGCCAGCAGCTTGGCGCCAGGGTCGGAGAATCAGCCCCAGCATTTT. Amino acid sequence: CASSLAPGSENQPQHF.

The V and J genes are TRBV9 and TRBJ1-3; no firm D call. Germline V gene sequence: CDR1 SGDLS, CDR2 YYNGEE. The CDR3 is made up of 15 amino acids. V was pared by 1 base and J by 2 bases, with 10 bases between. The CDR3 region has the DNA TGTGCCAGCAGCGTAAACCCGGGGACTGGAAACACCATATATTTT. As protein: CASSVNPGTGNTIYF.